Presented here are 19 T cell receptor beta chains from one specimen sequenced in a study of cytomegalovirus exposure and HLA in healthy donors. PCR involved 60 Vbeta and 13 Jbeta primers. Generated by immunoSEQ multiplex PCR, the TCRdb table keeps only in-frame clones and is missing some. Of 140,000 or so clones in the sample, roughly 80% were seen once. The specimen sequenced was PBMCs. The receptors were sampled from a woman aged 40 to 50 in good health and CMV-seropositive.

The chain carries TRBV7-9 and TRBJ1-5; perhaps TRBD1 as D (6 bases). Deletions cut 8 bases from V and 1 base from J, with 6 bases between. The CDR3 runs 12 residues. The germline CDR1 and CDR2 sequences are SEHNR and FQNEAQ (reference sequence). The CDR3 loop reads CASQGSNQPQHF. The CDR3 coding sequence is TGTGCCAGCCAGGGGAGCAATCAGCCCCAGCATTTT.

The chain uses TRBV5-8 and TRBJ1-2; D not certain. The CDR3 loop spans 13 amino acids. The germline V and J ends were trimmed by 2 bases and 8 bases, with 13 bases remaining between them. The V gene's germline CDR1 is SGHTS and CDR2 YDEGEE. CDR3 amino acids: CASSFGQGWGYTF. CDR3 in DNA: TGTGCCAGCAGCTTTGGGCAAGGCTGGGGCTACACCTTC.

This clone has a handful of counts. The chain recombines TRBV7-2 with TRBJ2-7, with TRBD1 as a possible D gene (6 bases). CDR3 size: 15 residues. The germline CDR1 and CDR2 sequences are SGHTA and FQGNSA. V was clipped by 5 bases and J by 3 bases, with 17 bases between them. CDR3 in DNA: TGTGCCAGCAGCCATAGACAGGCCCGGGGCTACGAGCAGTACTTC. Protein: CASSHRQARGYEQYF.

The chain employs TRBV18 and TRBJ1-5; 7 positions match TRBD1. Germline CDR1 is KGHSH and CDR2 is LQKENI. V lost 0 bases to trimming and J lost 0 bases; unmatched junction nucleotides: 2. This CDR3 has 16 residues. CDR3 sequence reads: CASSPPTGSSNQPQHF. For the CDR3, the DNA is TGTGCCAGCTCACCACCGACAGGGTCTAGCAATCAGCCCCAGCATTTT.

CDR3 region: CASSSNTGTAFYEQYF. Here the CDR3 DNA reads TGCGCCAGCAGTTCAAACACCGGGACAGCCTTCTACGAGCAGTACTTC. The V call is TRBV5-1, the J call TRBJ2-7; TRBD1 matches at 7 bases. CDR1 is SGHRS, CDR2 YFSETQ, per germline. J was trimmed by 3 bases and V by 5 bases; bases with no gene match: 14. This CDR3 has 16 amino acids.

The CDR3 DNA follows: TGTGCCAGCAGTTTCCCGACTAGCGGGCCAGCCACAGATACGCAGTATTTT. Its protein product is CASSFPTSGPATDTQYF. The chain combines TRBV28 with TRBJ2-3; TRBD2 matches 10 bases. CDR1 is MDHEN, CDR2 SYDVKM, per germline. With V trimmed by 3 bases and J by 2 bases, 8 bases remained unmatched. The CDR3 extends over 17 amino acids.

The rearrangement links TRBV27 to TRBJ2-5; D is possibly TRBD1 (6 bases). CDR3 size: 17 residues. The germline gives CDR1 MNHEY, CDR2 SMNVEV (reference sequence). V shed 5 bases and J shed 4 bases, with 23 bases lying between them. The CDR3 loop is CASSPPEGRARGETQYF. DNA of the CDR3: TGTGCCAGCAGTCCCCCGGAAGGCAGGGCCAGGGGAGAGACCCAGTACTTC.

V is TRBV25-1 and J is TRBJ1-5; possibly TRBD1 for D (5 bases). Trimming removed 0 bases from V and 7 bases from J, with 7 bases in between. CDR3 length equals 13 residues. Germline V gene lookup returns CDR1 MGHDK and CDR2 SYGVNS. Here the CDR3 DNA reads TGTGCCAGCAGTGAATATAAGGGGCAGCCCCAGCATTTT. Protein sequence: CASSEYKGQPQHF.

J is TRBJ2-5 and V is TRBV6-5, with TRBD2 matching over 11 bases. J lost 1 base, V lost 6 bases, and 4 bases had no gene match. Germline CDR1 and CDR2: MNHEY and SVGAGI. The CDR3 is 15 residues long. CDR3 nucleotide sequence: TGTGCCAGCAGGAAACTAGCGGGAGTCCAAGAGACCCAGTACTTC. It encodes CASRKLAGVQETQYF.

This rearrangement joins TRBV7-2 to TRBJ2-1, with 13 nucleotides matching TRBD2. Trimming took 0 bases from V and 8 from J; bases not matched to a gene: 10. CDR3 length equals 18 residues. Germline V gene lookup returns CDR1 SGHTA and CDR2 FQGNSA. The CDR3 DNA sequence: TGTGCCAGCAGCTTAGCGTTTTTTGGACTAGCGGGAGTCGATGAGCAGTTCTTC. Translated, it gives CASSLAFFGLAGVDEQFF.

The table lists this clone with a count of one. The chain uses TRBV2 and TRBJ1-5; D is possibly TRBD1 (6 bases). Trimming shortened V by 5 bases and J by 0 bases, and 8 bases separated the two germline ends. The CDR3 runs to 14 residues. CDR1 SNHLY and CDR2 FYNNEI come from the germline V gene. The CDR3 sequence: CASSKDSSNQPQHF. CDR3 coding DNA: TGTGCCAGCAGTAAGGACAGTAGCAATCAGCCCCAGCATTTT.

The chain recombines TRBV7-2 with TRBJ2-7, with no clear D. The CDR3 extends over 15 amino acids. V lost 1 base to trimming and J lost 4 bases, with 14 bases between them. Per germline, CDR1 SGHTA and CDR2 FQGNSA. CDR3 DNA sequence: TGTGCCAGCAGCTTAGACTATATGCGGTCTTACGAGCAGTACTTC. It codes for CASSLDYMRSYEQYF.

The CDR3 loop reads CASSFFEGHYSNQPQHF. The CDR3 bases are TGTGCCAGCAGTTTTTTTGAGGGACATTATAGCAATCAGCCCCAGCATTTT. The rearrangement links TRBV28 to TRBJ1-5; D might be TRBD1 (6 bases). Germline CDR1 and CDR2: MDHEN and SYDVKM. This CDR3 is 17 amino acids long. V was cut by 3 bases and J by 0 bases, with 15 bases left in between.

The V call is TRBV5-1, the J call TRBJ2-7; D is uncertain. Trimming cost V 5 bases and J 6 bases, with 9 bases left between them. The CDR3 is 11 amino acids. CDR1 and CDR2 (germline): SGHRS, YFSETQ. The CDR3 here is CASSDIAEQYF. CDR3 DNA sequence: TGCGCCAGCAGTGACATTGCCGAGCAGTACTTC.

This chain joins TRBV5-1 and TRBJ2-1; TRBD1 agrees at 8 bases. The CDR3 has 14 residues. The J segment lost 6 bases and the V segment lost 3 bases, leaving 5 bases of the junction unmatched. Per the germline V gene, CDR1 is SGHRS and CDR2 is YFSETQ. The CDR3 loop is CASSSGTGFNEQFF. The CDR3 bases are TGCGCCAGCAGCTCGGGGACAGGTTTCAATGAGCAGTTCTTC.

CDR3 amino acids: CASSPRGLAGGPLSTDTQYF. For the CDR3, the DNA is TGTGCCAGCAGCCCCCGGGGACTAGCGGGGGGGCCCTTGAGCACAGATACGCAGTATTTT. The chain uses TRBV5-4 and TRBJ2-3; 16 bases fit TRBD2. Germline values: CDR1 SGHNT, CDR2 YYREEE (reference sequence). V shed 4 bases, J shed 0 bases, and the junction held 11 bases outside the gene matches. CDR3 size: 20 residues.

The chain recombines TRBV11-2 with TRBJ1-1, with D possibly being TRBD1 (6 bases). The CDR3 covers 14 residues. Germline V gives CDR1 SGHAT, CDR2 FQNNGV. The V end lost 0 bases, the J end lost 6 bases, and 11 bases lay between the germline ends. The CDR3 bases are TGTGCCAGCAGCTTAGAGGGATCAGGGGCTGAAGCTTTCTTT. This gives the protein CASSLEGSGAEAFF.

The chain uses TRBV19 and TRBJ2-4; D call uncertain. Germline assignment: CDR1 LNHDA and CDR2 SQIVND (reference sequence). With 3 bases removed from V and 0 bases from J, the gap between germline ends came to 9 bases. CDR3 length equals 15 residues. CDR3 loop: CASSIGSLAKNIQYF. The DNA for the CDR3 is TGTGCCAGTAGTATTGGCAGTCTAGCCAAAAACATTCAGTACTTC.

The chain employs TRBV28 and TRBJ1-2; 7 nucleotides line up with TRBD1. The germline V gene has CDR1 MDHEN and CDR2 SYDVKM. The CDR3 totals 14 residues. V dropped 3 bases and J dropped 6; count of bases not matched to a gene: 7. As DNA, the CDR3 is TGTGCCAGCAGTTTTAACCCGACAGGGCATGGCTACACCTTC. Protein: CASSFNPTGHGYTF.